These 10 T cell receptor beta chains originate from one sample sequenced in a study of CD8 T cells in Susac syndrome. With random hexamers, 0.5 to 1 ug RNA was reverse transcribed. TCRdb reprocessed the immunoSEQ multiplex PCR reads with MiXCR, giving one entry per CDR3 protein. The top ten clones hold 0.12% of a sample with about 430,000 distinct CDR3 sequences, 85% to 90% of them seen once. Material for sequencing was CD8+ T cells from PBMCs. These receptors originate from a human donor with multiple sclerosis.

V gene TRBV7-9 combines with J gene TRBJ2-4, with a possible D match to TRBD2 (6 bases). The germline V gene has CDR1 SEHNR and CDR2 FQNEAQ (reference sequence). CDR3 length: 14 amino acids. V gave up 5 bases and J gave up 5 bases, with 13 bases separating them. The CDR3 is CASSPGTAENIQYF. The DNA of the CDR3 is TGTGCCAGCAGCCCGGGGACTGCCGAAAACATTCAGTACTTC.

V is TRBV3-1 and J is TRBJ1-1; D gene uncertain. This CDR3 contains 15 residues. V was trimmed by 4 bases and J by 2 bases, leaving 14 bases between them. Germline V gene sequence: CDR1 LGHDT, CDR2 YNNKEL (reference sequence). In DNA, the CDR3 is TGTGCCAGCAGCCCCGACCTCGGGGAAAACACTGAAGCTTTCTTT. It yields the protein CASSPDLGENTEAFF.

The genes are TRBV7-9 and TRBJ2-7, with 7 nucleotides matching TRBD2. The CDR3 covers 14 residues. Looked up from germline, CDR1 is SEHNR and CDR2 is FQNEAQ (reference sequence). The V segment lost 5 bases and the J segment 2 bases; nucleotides outside the gene matches: 6. This chain's CDR3 is CASSRGGSPYEQYF. The CDR3 bases are TGTGCCAGCAGCCGCGGGGGTTCTCCCTACGAGCAGTACTTC.

The rearrangement joins TRBV30 to TRBJ1-2; possible D gene TRBD1, 6 bases. Trimming left V 5 bases short and J 9 bases short, with 16 bases between. The CDR3 loop spans 12 amino acids. Germline-derived CDR1 and CDR2 are GTSNPN and SVGIG (reference sequence). In DNA form, the CDR3 reads TGTGCCTGGGCTACAGGGTGGAATCGCTACACCTTC. It encodes CAWATGWNRYTF.

The chain employs TRBV20-1 and TRBJ2-1, with D tentatively TRBD2 (6 bases). Germline-derived CDR1 and CDR2 are DFQATT and SNEGSKA (reference sequence). There are 15 residues in the CDR3. V was cut by 3 bases and J by 8 bases, with 20 bases left in between. The CDR3 nucleotides are TGCAGTGCTAGCCCCGCCGTTCGCGGGGTCGATGAGCAGTTCTTC. Protein sequence: CSASPAVRGVDEQFF.

This clonotype has more than one count but fewer than ten. The chain employs TRBV4-1 and TRBJ2-2, with D tentatively TRBD2 (5 bases). Germline CDR1 is MGHRA and CDR2 is YSYEKL. Trimming took 3 bases from V and 6 from J, leaving 11 bases between them. This CDR3 spans 14 amino acids. CDR3 sequence: CASSQGGAAGELFF. The DNA for the CDR3 is TGCGCCAGCAGCCAGGGCGGAGCGGCCGGGGAGCTGTTTTTT.

This clonotype was seen just once. The V and J genes are TRBV23-1 and TRBJ2-2; 7 bases are a match to TRBD2. TRBV23-1 qualifies as an ORF whose function is uncertain. After removal of 2 bases from V and 1 base from J, the junction contained 7 bases not matched to a gene. There are 17 residues in the CDR3. CDR3 nucleotides: TGCGCCAGCAGTCAAGCGGGGGACGCCCTGAACACCGGGGAGCTGTTTTTT. It is translated as CASSQAGDALNTGELFF.

In its sample, this clonotype was seen many times. The chain links TRBV6-5 to TRBJ2-1, with D unclear. V was trimmed by 3 bases and J by 7 bases, leaving 4 bases between them. The CDR3 totals 11 residues. CDR1 and CDR2 (germline): MNHEY, SVGAGI. The DNA of the CDR3 is TGTGCCAGCAGTTATTCTAATGAGCAGTTCTTC. Translation: CASSYSNEQFF.

The rearrangement uses TRBV30 and TRBJ1-5, with TRBD1 identical over 7 bases. V lost 2 bases and J lost 5; bases outside the gene matches: 6. Germline V gene sequence: CDR1 GTSNPN, CDR2 SVGIG (reference sequence). The CDR3 covers 14 residues. CDR3: CAWSNQQGHQPQHF. The CDR3 nucleotides are TGTGCCTGGAGTAATCAACAGGGGCATCAGCCCCAGCATTTT. Using reference TRBV30 and TRBJ1-5 for the parts outside the CDR3, the full variable domain is SQTIHQWPATLVQPVGSPLSLECTVEGTSNPNLYWYRQAAGRGLQLLFYSVGIGQISSEVPQNLSASRPQDRQFILSSKKLLLSDSGFYLCAWSNQQGHQPQHFGDGTRLSIL.

The sample holds one count of this clonotype. The rearrangement uses TRBV6-5 and TRBJ2-7; D remains unclear. CDR1 and CDR2 (germline): MNHEY, SVGAGI. V was shortened by 10 bases and J by 0 bases, with 16 bases between the two germline ends. This CDR3 has 14 residues. The CDR3 is CATKGVGNSYEQYF. The CDR3 coding sequence is TGTGCCACAAAGGGTGTAGGGAACTCCTACGAGCAGTACTTC.